This TCR beta chain was recorded in a study of CD8 T cells in Susac syndrome. Study-level results: By the study's own acknowledgment, its TCR sequencing and HLA analysis included relatively few individuals.

The CDR3 consists of 15 residues. J lost 4 bases, V lost 4 bases, and 7 bases had no gene match. Germline V CDR1 and CDR2: SGHNT, YYREEE (reference sequence). For this clonotype: Its antigen is undetermined.

It was with random hexamers that roughly 0.5 to 1 ug RNA was reverse transcribed. MiXCR, applied by TCRdb to the immunoSEQ multiplex PCR reads, yields one record per CDR3 protein. The table records roughly 170,000 distinct CDR3 sequences, approximately 93% of them present only once. The origin of this receptor is a human donor with multiple sclerosis. The chain combines TRBV5-4 with TRBJ2-7, with 11 positions matching TRBD2. The sample taken for sequencing was CD4+ T cells from PBMCs. DNA of the CDR3: TGTGCCAGCAGCCCCCGGACTAGCGGGTTATACGAGCAGTACTTC. Its translation is CASSPRTSGLYEQYF.